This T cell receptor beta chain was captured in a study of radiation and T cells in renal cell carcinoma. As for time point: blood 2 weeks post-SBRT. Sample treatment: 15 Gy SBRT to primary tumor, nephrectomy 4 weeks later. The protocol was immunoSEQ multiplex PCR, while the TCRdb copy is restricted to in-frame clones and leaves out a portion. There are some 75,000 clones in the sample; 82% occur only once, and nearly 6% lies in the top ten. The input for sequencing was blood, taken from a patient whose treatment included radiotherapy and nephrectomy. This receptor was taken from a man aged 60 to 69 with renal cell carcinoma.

CDR3 nucleotide sequence: TGTGCCAGCAGTTTATGGGGGGAGAATGAAAAACTGTTTTTT. It yields the protein CASSLWGENEKLFF. The chain joins TRBV27 to TRBJ1-4; D may be TRBD1 (5 bases). The CDR3 is 14 amino acids. CDR1 and CDR2 (germline): MNHEY, SMNVEV (reference sequence). The V end was cut by 1 base, the J end by 5 bases, with 8 bases between.